A single TCR beta chain is shown here with its context. Its cognate antigen has yet to be identified. No much larger clone exists at a distance of one base, and base qualities are not known. There are 16 amino acids in the CDR3, from cysteine to phenylalanine inclusive. The read is trimmed to its CDR3 DNA, 48 bases read in frame from base 1. Trimming removed 2 bases from V and 7 bases from J; the gene matches leave 7 bases unexplained. From the germline V gene, CDR1 is MDHEN and CDR2 is SYDVKM. The collaborating institutions used their own protocols to collect whole blood in K2EDTA tubes. For TCRbeta analysis, collaborators shipped samples in one of three forms: frozen whole blood, isolated PBMCs, or DNA extracted from either of those sample types. TCRbeta CDR3 regions were amplified from genomic DNA by means of the immunoSEQ Assay, a bias-controlled multiplex PCR. The authors' pipeline ran thus. The number of nucleated cells in each sample was estimated by amplification of reference gene primers within the assay. To quantify the absolute abundance of each unique TCRbeta CDR3 rearrangement, sequence reads were collapsed and filtered. For each sample, productive Simpson clonality was calculated as the square root of Simpson's diversity index over productive rearrangements. In TCRdb, the immuneACCESS table is reduced to in-frame sequences with V and J assigned. These tables do not hold every clone; where another copy was compared, an unresolved V gene accounts for under half, and the others remain unexplained. The V and J calls and clone size were taken over from that table, and D and trimming were inferred from the DNA. The sample table shows over 140,000 clones, and roughly four fifths are seen once. The ten largest clonotypes hold roughly 10% of the sample.

The data stem from a study of blood T cell repertoires in COVID-19 (dated by TCRdb to 2018 to 2021). For context, the study as a whole: Samples from collaborators originated in the United States, Italy and Spain and spanned both the acute and convalescent phases of COVID-19. Sample metadata almost always included a de-identified subject ID, COVID-19 status, age in years and sex. HLA class I and class II types, where available, came from metadata supplied by the sample provider rather than from assay-based typing. Samples were obtained from the ongoing ImmuneRACE study (first 160 participants) and from 1,254 subjects provided by 6 global collaborators. The repertoires were released in a freely available public database meant as a resource for research on the immune response to SARS-CoV-2. The prospective study material was composed of cDNA or gDNA derived from T cells, B-cell-depleted T cells, or PBMCs. Deeply sampled blood TCRbeta repertoires from subjects exposed to, actively infected with, or recovered from COVID-19 were included in the dataset. On the study overall, not on this receptor specifically: The amount of clinical and demographic metadata varied by source and participant and was provided uncurated.

The sequenced sample consisted of peripheral blood. The chain couples TRBV28 to TRBJ1-4; TRBD1 matches 10 bases in the middle. This receptor was obtained from a woman in her fifties or sixties with active or convalescent COVID-19. In nucleotides, the sequence is TGTGCCAGCAGTTTAGTATTGACAGGGGGCAGTGAAAAACTGTTTTTT. It specifies CASSLVLTGGSEKLFF.